The entry below gives a single T cell receptor beta chain sequence along with its context. The data originate from a study of breast tumors, draining lymph nodes, adjacent tissues. The V and J ends lost 3 bases and 9 bases, in that order; junction bases with no gene match: 14. Looked up from germline, CDR1 is SGHDN and CDR2 is FVKESK. The CDR3 sequence is 17 residues long. TCRdb ran MiXCR on the multiplex PCR reads and lists one entry per CDR3 protein. Among some 170,000 distinct CDR3 sequences listed, 30% to 40% were seen once. Axillary draining lymph nodes of breast cancer patients supplied the node samples.

The gene calls are TRBV14 and TRBJ2-1, with TRBD2 identical over 10 bases. The specimen sequenced was axillary lymph node tissue. The receptor was derived from a female donor with breast cancer. Some clones in this sample may be carry-over from other donors' samples. The CDR3 DNA sequence: TGTGCCAGCAGCCACGTTCCGGGACTAGCGACTAACACTGAGCAGTTCTTC. It encodes CASSHVPGLATNTEQFF.